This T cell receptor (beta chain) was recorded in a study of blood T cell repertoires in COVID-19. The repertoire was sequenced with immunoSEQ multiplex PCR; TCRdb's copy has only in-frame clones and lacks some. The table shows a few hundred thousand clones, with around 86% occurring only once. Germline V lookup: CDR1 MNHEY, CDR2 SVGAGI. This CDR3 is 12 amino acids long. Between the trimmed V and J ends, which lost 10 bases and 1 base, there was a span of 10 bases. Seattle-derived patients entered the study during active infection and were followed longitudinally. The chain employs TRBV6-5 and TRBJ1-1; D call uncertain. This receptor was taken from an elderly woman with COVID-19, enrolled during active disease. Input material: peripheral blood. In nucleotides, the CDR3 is TGTGCCACCGGGGAGGGGAACACTGAAGCTTTCTTT. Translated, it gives CATGEGNTEAFF.